The 5 T cell receptor beta chains in this list originate from one sample, sequenced in a study of CD8 T cells in Susac syndrome. It was with random hexamers that roughly 0.45 to 1 ug RNA was reverse transcribed. TCRdb ran MiXCR on the immunoSEQ multiplex PCR reads and lists one entry per CDR3 protein. The sample consists of 230,000 or so distinct CDR3 sequences, approximately 95% of them appearing once. Sample: CD4+ T cells from PBMCs. These receptors all stem from a human donor with multiple sclerosis.

The chain links TRBV20-1 to TRBJ2-1; 10 bases fit TRBD1. With V trimmed by 6 bases and J by 7 bases, 9 bases remained unmatched. The CDR3 has 14 amino acids. CDR1 DFQATT and CDR2 SNEGSKA come from the germline V gene (reference sequence). CDR3 amino acids: CSAGRDRGRNEQFF. The CDR3 coding sequence is TGCAGTGCCGGCCGGGACAGGGGAAGGAATGAGCAGTTCTTC.

The V call is TRBV12-3 or TRBV12-4, the J call TRBJ1-1; tentative D call: TRBD1 (6 bases). The CDR3 runs to 12 residues. Trimming removed 6 bases from V and 11 bases from J, with 16 bases in between. The CDR3 sequence is CASRSTGRGAFF. CDR3 sequence (DNA): TGTGCCAGCAGATCGACAGGCCGAGGGGCTTTCTTT.

The chain uses TRBV15 and TRBJ2-1; the D gene is possibly TRBD1 (5 bases). The CDR3 extends over 14 amino acids. Germline V gene lookup returns CDR1 LNHNV and CDR2 YYDKDF (reference sequence). Between the trimmed V and J ends, which lost 0 bases and 8 bases, there was a span of 11 bases. CDR3 nucleotides: TGTGCCACCAGCAGAGATAGAGTAGGGGATGAGCAGTTCTTC. Its protein product is CATSRDRVGDEQFF.

V is TRBV19 and J is TRBJ1-1; 7 bases fit TRBD1. This CDR3 is 13 amino acids long. V was clipped by 7 bases and J by 4 bases; unmatched bases: 6. The germline CDR1 and CDR2 sequences are LNHDA and SQIVND (reference sequence). As DNA, the CDR3 is TGTGCCAGTAAGGGTGCAGGGGGCACTGAAGCTTTCTTT. Its translation is CASKGAGGTEAFF.

This clonotype was seen a single time. The rearrangement links TRBV20-1 to TRBJ2-4; D may be TRBD1 or TRBD2 (6 bases each). Germline V gives CDR1 DFQATT, CDR2 SNEGSKA (reference sequence). V gave up 8 bases and J gave up 3 bases, with 14 bases separating them. This CDR3 is built from 13 residues. The CDR3 nucleotides read TGCAGTTCGACTAGGGGGGACAAAAACATTCAGTACTTC. Translation: CSSTRGDKNIQYF.